This TCR beta chain was recovered during a study of T cell responses to AZD1222 COVID-19 vaccine. General study findings and limits: At study baseline, merely several AZD1222 recipients were seropositive. A rise in Spike-specific TCR breadth and depth followed two AZD1222 doses. Females made up more of the donors, who were largely white British, and clonal diversity may have come out too low.

Regarding this clone: What it binds is unknown.

Measured with immunoSEQ multiplex PCR; TCRdb has only the in-frame clones, and not every one. Seen here are approximately 80,000 clones, roughly 85% observed once, and the top ten hold around 3.5%. Second doses at about 4 or about 12 weeks were pooled. From germline, CDR1 is SNHLY and CDR2 FYNNEI. The V and J ends lost 10 bases and 5 bases respectively, with 20 bases between them. The CDR3 has 14 residues. The sequence derives from an adult who received the AZD1222 COVID-19 vaccine. V and J are TRBV2 and TRBJ1-1, with D possibly matching TRBD1 (5 bases). The sequenced sample was peripheral blood, obtained 28 days after the second AZD1222 dose. In nucleotides, the CDR3 is TGTGCCACAAGACCGAGGACTGGGGGGACTGAAGCTTTCTTT. This encodes CATRPRTGGTEAFF.